These 19 T cell receptor beta chains share one sample of origin, sequenced in a study of cytomegalovirus exposure and HLA in healthy donors. PCR primers comprised 60 Vbeta and 13 Jbeta primers. Sequencing used immunoSEQ multiplex PCR; TCRdb keeps in-frame clones, though not all of them. The data show about 120,000 clones, about 70% seen once. Sample: PBMCs. These receptors were taken from a woman in her thirties or forties in good health and CMV-seropositive.

Notes on this clone: At one end, the junction sequence differs from germline, possibly due to a read error. The chain uses TRBV7-7 and TRBJ2-5; D remains unclear. The CDR3 is made up of 13 amino acids. In germline, CDR1 is SSHAT, CDR2 FNYEAQ (reference sequence). CDR3 residues: CASSLRVTETQYF. CDR3 in DNA: TGTGCTAGCAGCTTAAGAGTCACGGAGACCCAGTACTTC.

CDR3 nucleotide sequence: TGTGCCACCACTCCGGCGGGCTCCTATAATTCACCCCTCCACTTT. The encoded protein is CATTPAGSYNSPLHF. J is TRBJ1-6 and V is TRBV15; D gene uncertain. Trimming shortened V by 7 bases and J by 0 bases, and 10 bases separated the two germline ends. The germline V gene encodes CDR1 LNHNV and CDR2 YYDKDF (reference sequence). This CDR3 region has 15 residues.

The rearrangement joins TRBV18 to TRBJ2-5, with TRBD1 matching 9 bases. The DNA end favors TRBJ2-7, so the J call may be wrong. The CDR3 runs 15 residues. CDR1 and CDR2 (germline): KGHSH, LQKENI. CDR3 DNA: TGTGCCAGCTCACTAGTACAGGGGGCATCCTACGAGCAGTACTTC. It codes for CASSLVQGASYEQYF.

The gene calls are TRBV5-1 and TRBJ2-1, with 10 positions matching TRBD2. V shed 6 bases, J shed 5 bases, and the junction held 20 bases outside the gene matches. This CDR3 is built from 19 residues. The germline gives CDR1 SGHRS, CDR2 YFSETQ. Written as DNA, the CDR3 is TGCGCCAGCACCCCCCTTAGCGGGGGGCCAACATCCCGAAACAATGAGCAGTTCTTC. Translating it yields CASTPLSGGPTSRNNEQFF.

The rearrangement joins TRBV6-6 to TRBJ2-3; 12 nucleotides align to TRBD2. The ends lost 6 bases at V and 7 bases at J; junction bases unmatched: 8. Germline values: CDR1 MNHNY, CDR2 SVGAGI (reference sequence). The CDR3 loop spans 15 amino acids. CDR3 loop: CASSNLAGGLYTQYF. The CDR3 DNA is TGTGCCAGCAGCAATCTAGCGGGGGGGCTATATACGCAGTATTTT.

This clone appeared a single time. The chain employs TRBV27 and TRBJ2-7; D may be TRBD2 (6 bases). CDR1 and CDR2 from the germline V gene are MNHEY and SMNVEV (reference sequence). The CDR3 sequence is 15 residues long. V was trimmed by 6 bases and J by 0 bases, leaving 15 bases between them. This chain's CDR3 is CASSTTGTYSYEQYF. In nucleotides, the CDR3 is TGTGCCAGCAGCACAACCGGGACTTACTCCTACGAGCAGTACTTC.

The chain uses TRBV30 and TRBJ1-6; D gene unclear. Germline assignment: CDR1 GTSNPN and CDR2 SVGIG (reference sequence). The V end was cut by 2 bases, the J end by 7 bases, with 12 bases between. There are 14 residues in the CDR3. CDR3 protein: CAWSSPDLNSPLHF. Written as DNA, the CDR3 is TGTGCCTGGAGTTCCCCGGACTTAAATTCACCCCTCCACTTT.

J is TRBJ2-3 and V is TRBV12-2; the table's TRBD2 call for D was not verified on the DNA. TRBV12-2 is a pseudogene. The CDR3 is 17 amino acids. Here the CDR3 DNA reads TGTGCAAGTCGCTTAGAGGGGGGGGACTACCCCACAGATACGCAGTATTTT. This sequence encodes CASRLEGGDYPTDTQYF.

The V gene is TRBV25-1, the J gene TRBJ2-1, with D possibly being TRBD1 (6 bases). Trimming shortened V by 9 bases and J by 5 bases, and 14 bases separated the two germline ends. In germline, CDR1 is MGHDK, CDR2 SYGVNS. This CDR3 has 13 amino acids. This chain's CDR3 is CASKQTGNNEQFF. The CDR3, as DNA: TGTGCCAGTAAACAAACAGGGAACAATGAGCAGTTCTTC.

The V call is TRBV19, the J call TRBJ2-1; D is perhaps TRBD2 (5 bases). Germline-derived CDR1 and CDR2 are LNHDA and SQIVND (reference sequence). V was trimmed by 3 bases and J by 1 base, leaving 10 bases between them. The CDR3 has 15 residues. The CDR3: CASSISGDSYNEQFF. The CDR3 nucleotides are TGTGCCAGTAGTATTTCCGGGGATTCCTACAATGAGCAGTTCTTC.

V usage is TRBV7-2 and J usage is TRBJ1-2; possibly TRBD1 for D (5 bases). This CDR3 has 12 amino acids. V was clipped by 5 bases and J by 8 bases, with 12 bases between them. Germline-derived CDR1 and CDR2 are SGHTA and FQGNSA. The CDR3 bases are TGTGCCAGCAGCGGTCAGGGTGACGGCTACACCTTC. It translates to CASSGQGDGYTF.

The genes are TRBV6-5 and TRBJ2-5; TRBD1 matches 7 bases. The trim removed 6 bases at V and 3 bases at J, leaving 7 bases unmatched. This CDR3 is 14 amino acids long. Germline assignment: CDR1 MNHEY and CDR2 SVGAGI. The CDR3 spells CASRPRTGEETQYF. The CDR3 nucleotides read TGTGCCAGCAGACCTCGGACAGGAGAAGAGACCCAGTACTTC.

This rearrangement joins TRBV29-1 to TRBJ1-2, with 8 bases identical to TRBD1. The CDR3 spans 12 residues. Germline loops: CDR1 SQVTM, CDR2 ANQGSEA. Unmatched junction bases numbered 2, after V lost 5 bases and J lost 3 bases. The CDR3 sequence is CSVSQGDYGYTF. As DNA, the CDR3 is TGCAGCGTTTCACAGGGGGACTATGGCTACACCTTC.

The rearrangement uses TRBV7-6 and TRBJ2-7; TRBD2 is a possible D gene (6 bases). CDR3 length: 16 residues. Germline CDR1 and CDR2: SGHVS and FNYEAQ. With 1 base removed from V and 5 bases from J, the gap between germline ends came to 18 bases. CDR3 region: CASSLGDASGGNEQYF. In nucleotides, the CDR3 is TGTGCCAGCAGCTTAGGCGACGCGAGCGGAGGGAACGAGCAGTACTTC.

V gene TRBV7-5 combines with J gene TRBJ1-2; TRBD1, the table's D call, was not compared with the DNA. TRBV7-5 is shown as a pseudogene. CDR3 length: 16 residues. CDR3 sequence (DNA): TGTGCCAGAAGCTTACCACACAGGGGGCCCACCTATGGCTACACCTTC. It codes for CARSLPHRGPTYGYTF.

This clone showed up just a few times. The chain has TRBV7-8 and TRBJ2-3, with 8 bases that match TRBD2. Germline-derived CDR1 and CDR2 are SGHVS and FQNEAQ. This CDR3 is built from 17 residues. V shed 6 bases, J shed 6 bases, and the junction held 17 bases outside the gene matches. Here the CDR3 reads CASRRERASGRDDTQYF. The CDR3 nucleotides are TGTGCCAGCAGGCGAGAGAGGGCTAGCGGGCGGGATGATACGCAGTATTTT.

The chain joins TRBV5-6 to TRBJ2-3; D perhaps matches TRBD2 (7 bases). Germline V gene data show CDR1 as SGHDT and CDR2 as YYEEEE. This CDR3 is built from 14 residues. V was cut by 2 bases and J by 3 bases, with 10 bases left in between. CDR3 loop: CASSFGGRTDTQYF. DNA for the CDR3: TGTGCCAGCAGCTTCGGGGGGCGGACAGATACGCAGTATTTT.

V and J are TRBV28 and TRBJ1-2, with D maybe TRBD1 (5 bases). Germline CDR1 and CDR2: MDHEN and SYDVKM. This CDR3 has 12 residues. Trimming removed 5 bases at V and 8 bases at J, with 12 bases between. The CDR3 region is CASSPQGGGYTF. The CDR3 region has the DNA TGTGCCAGCAGTCCCCAGGGAGGAGGCTACACCTTC.

The chain employs TRBV6-4 and TRBJ2-2, with a tentative D call TRBD2 (5 bases). CDR3 length: 14 amino acids. V gave up 8 bases and J gave up 2 bases, with 12 bases separating them. CDR1 MRHNA and CDR2 SNTAGT come from the germline V gene. CDR3 residues: CASGEGYNTGELFF. The CDR3 coding sequence is TGTGCCAGCGGCGAGGGCTACAACACCGGGGAGCTGTTTTTT.